These 28 T cell receptor beta chains were all obtained from the same sample, sequenced in a study of shared clonotypes between healthy human individuals. The table came from immunoSEQ multiplex PCR; TCRdb's copy has only in-frame clones and leaves some out. The table lists 2,500,000 or so clones, roughly 93% of them singletons. Sequenced sample: naive CD4+ T cells from PBMCs. The subset was: CD45RA+ positively selected. The receptors here all came from a man between 18 and 29 years old in good health. Some clones in this sample may be carry-over from other donors' samples.

The CDR3 DNA sequence: TGTGCCAGCAGTGTACAGGGGCCCCGGGATACGCAGTATTTT. It translates to CASSVQGPRDTQYF. V usage is TRBV6-1 and J usage is TRBJ2-3, with 7 bases identical to TRBD1. From germline, CDR1 is MNHNS and CDR2 SASEGT. J was trimmed by 6 bases and V by 4 bases; bases with no gene match: 7. The length of the CDR3 is 14 residues.

The V call is TRBV12-5, the J call TRBJ2-7; D is uncertain. Germline-derived CDR1 and CDR2 are LGHNT and FRNRAP. The V gene lost 9 bases and the J gene lost 7 bases, with 28 bases spanning the gap. This CDR3 is 16 amino acids long. The CDR3 DNA sequence: TGTGCTAGCGATACGAGTAGGGCGGACCCCCCCCGGGAGCAGTACTTC. Its protein is CASDTSRADPPREQYF.

V gene TRBV7-6 combines with J gene TRBJ1-2, with D possibly being TRBD1 (5 bases). Germline lookup yields CDR1 SGHVS and CDR2 FNYEAQ. The CDR3 has 17 residues. Deletions cut 0 bases from V and 0 bases from J, with 14 bases between. The DNA of the CDR3 is TGTGCCAGCAGCTTAGCAATGACGGGACGGTCTAACTATGGCTACACCTTC. Translated, it gives CASSLAMTGRSNYGYTF.

The chain recombines TRBV28 with TRBJ2-2; no firm D call. This CDR3 comprises 13 residues. Trimming removed 10 bases at V and 1 base at J, with 10 bases between. In germline, CDR1 is MDHEN, CDR2 SYDVKM. For the CDR3, the DNA is TGTGCCACCTGGCGGCGGAACACCGGGGAGCTGTTTTTT. It yields the protein CATWRRNTGELFF.

The genes are TRBV28 and TRBJ2-7; D remains unclear. Trimming took off 4 bases at V and 3 bases at J, with 16 bases between the two ends. In germline, CDR1 is MDHEN, CDR2 SYDVKM. This CDR3 has 15 residues. CDR3 bases: TGTGCCAGCAGTTCCCCGAGGAGAGCCTACTACGAGCAGTACTTC. Protein sequence: CASSSPRRAYYEQYF. Full variable domain (outside the CDR3, taken from reference TRBV28 and TRBJ2-7): DVKVTQSSRYLVKRTGEKVFLECVQDMDHENMFWYRQDPGLGLRLIYFSYDVKMKEKGDIPEGYSVSREKKERFSLILESASTNQTSMYLCASSSPRRAYYEQYFGPGTRLTVT.

The chain carries TRBV5-1 and TRBJ2-1; 9 bases line up with TRBD1. CDR3 size: 17 residues. Trimming cost V 0 bases and J 12 bases; bases outside gene matches: 16. Germline V CDR1 and CDR2: SGHRS, YFSETQ. The CDR3 DNA is TGCGCCAGCAGCTTGGCAGGGGCTTCGGCGGGACAGGGTGGGCAGTTCTTC. Protein product: CASSLAGASAGQGGQFF.

A few counts support this clone. The chain couples TRBV30 to TRBJ1-1; D not resolved. The CDR3 sequence is 13 residues long. Germline V lookup: CDR1 GTSNPN, CDR2 SVGIG (reference sequence). Between the trimmed V and J ends, which lost 1 base and 5 bases, there was a span of 11 bases. CDR3 protein: CAWSDGRTTEAFF. CDR3 DNA: TGTGCCTGGAGTGACGGCCGGACGACTGAAGCTTTCTTT.

This clone was seen once. The chain recombines TRBV6-1 with TRBJ1-1; the match to TRBD1 covers 12 bases. This CDR3 region has 17 residues. The V gene's germline CDR1 is MNHNS and CDR2 SASEGT. The V gene end was trimmed by 0 bases and the J gene end by 0 bases; junction bases not matched to a gene: 2. The CDR3 DNA is TGTGCCAGCAGTGAAGCCAGGGACAGGGGGCTGAACACTGAAGCTTTCTTT. Translation: CASSEARDRGLNTEAFF.

The rearrangement joins TRBV29-1 to TRBJ1-4; D is possibly TRBD1 (6 bases). CDR3 length: 13 amino acids. V was pared by 3 bases and J by 6 bases, with 11 bases between. Per germline, CDR1 SQVTM and CDR2 ANQGSEA. For the CDR3, the DNA is TGCAGCGTTGAGCAGGGGCGGGATGAAAAACTGTTTTTT. It translates to CSVEQGRDEKLFF. The full variable domain, completed using reference TRBV29-1 and TRBJ1-4, is SAVISQKPSRDICQRGTSLTIQCQVDSQVTMMFWYRQQPGQSLTLIATANQGSEATYESGFVIDKFPISRPNLTFSTLTVSNMSPEDSSIYLCSVEQGRDEKLFFGSGTQLSVL.

This chain joins TRBV30 and TRBJ1-1; D call uncertain. This CDR3 is built from 11 residues. Trimming took 0 bases from V and 6 from J, leaving 5 bases between them. The germline V gene has CDR1 GTSNPN and CDR2 SVGIG (reference sequence). The CDR3 DNA reads as TGTGCCTGGAGTGTATTGGCTGAAGCTTTCTTT. Its protein is CAWSVLAEAFF.

V and J are TRBV30 and TRBJ2-7; D may be TRBD2 (5 bases). The CDR3 length is 17 residues. Germline CDR1 is GTSNPN and CDR2 is SVGIG (reference sequence). V was shortened by 3 bases and J by 2 bases, with 23 bases between the two germline ends. The CDR3 DNA reads as TGTGCCTGGAGCCCCCTCCCCGGCCGCCCCGGGGCCTACGAGCAGTACTTC. It translates to CAWSPLPGRPGAYEQYF.

In the case of this clone: This sample also contains other DNA sequences that code for the same CDR3. The rearrangement links TRBV6-5 to TRBJ2-7, with D possibly matching TRBD1 (7 bases). This CDR3 contains 15 residues. Germline V gene data show CDR1 as MNHEY and CDR2 as SVGAGI. V was cut by 2 bases and J by 1 base, with 12 bases left in between. CDR3 nucleotides: TGTGCCAGCAGTTACCGTTCAGGGGGGTCCTACGAGCAGTACTTC. Its translation: CASSYRSGGSYEQYF.

This clone was detected once. This chain connects TRBV28 to TRBJ2-5, with 9 bases identical to TRBD1. J gave up 5 bases and V 7 bases, and 5 bases lay outside the gene matches. CDR3 length equals 13 residues. CDR1 and CDR2 (germline): MDHEN, SYDVKM. The CDR3: CASTDRGRETQYF. The CDR3 DNA is TGTGCCAGCACAGACAGGGGGAGGGAGACCCAGTACTTC.

A word on this clone: Other DNA sequences in this sample translate to the same CDR3. V usage is TRBV28 and J usage is TRBJ1-5; D gene ambiguous. CDR3 length: 12 residues. V gave up 5 bases and J gave up 4 bases, with 6 bases separating them. Germline V lookup: CDR1 MDHEN, CDR2 SYDVKM. This CDR3 reads CASSRSNQPQHF. Written as DNA, the CDR3 is TGTGCCAGCAGTCGGTCGAATCAGCCCCAGCATTTT.

V gene TRBV18 combines with J gene TRBJ2-1; 12 positions agree with TRBD2. Per germline, CDR1 KGHSH and CDR2 LQKENI. The V and J ends lost 3 bases and 4 bases, in that order; junction bases with no gene match: 7. CDR3 length: 17 residues. CDR3 in amino acids: CASSPGGLAGTYNEQFF. DNA for the CDR3: TGTGCCAGCTCACCCGGAGGACTAGCGGGGACGTACAATGAGCAGTTCTTC.

J is TRBJ1-5 and V is TRBV19; the D is unclear. Deletions cut 0 bases from V and 1 base from J, with 16 bases between. Germline V CDR1 and CDR2: LNHDA, SQIVND (reference sequence). The CDR3 spans 18 residues. CDR3 nucleotide sequence: TGTGCCAGTAGTATAGATCGGGCCGCGTCCGTCAGCAATCAGCCCCAGCATTTT. As protein: CASSIDRAASVSNQPQHF.

This chain links TRBV28 with TRBJ1-2, with TRBD1 matching over 8 bases. With V trimmed by 6 bases and J by 4 bases, 25 bases remained unmatched. This CDR3 has 20 amino acids. Germline CDR1 is MDHEN and CDR2 is SYDVKM. CDR3 in amino acids: CASREPGQVISISGGYGYTF. CDR3 nucleotides: TGTGCCAGCAGAGAACCGGGACAGGTGATTTCTATATCTGGGGGCTATGGCTACACCTTC.

In the case of this clone: Other DNA variants within this sample encode the same CDR3. The CDR3 nucleotides are TGCGCCAGCAGCCAGGAGGACAGGGGGCGGGATACGCAGTATTTT. This translates into CASSQEDRGRDTQYF. The chain is built from TRBV4-1 and TRBJ2-3; 11 positions match TRBD1. This CDR3 is 15 amino acids long. V dropped 3 bases and J dropped 6; count of bases not matched to a gene: 5. The germline CDR1 and CDR2 sequences are MGHRA and YSYEKL.

The chain is built from TRBV10-3 and TRBJ2-6; D not resolved. Germline V gene sequence: CDR1 ENHRY, CDR2 SYGVKD. The V gene lost 0 bases and the J gene lost 4 bases, with 7 bases spanning the gap. CDR3 length: 15 residues. This CDR3 reads CAISESTKGANVLTF. CDR3 DNA sequence: TGTGCCATCAGTGAGTCAACGAAAGGGGCCAACGTCCTGACTTTC.

The gene calls are TRBV7-2 and TRBJ1-1; D not resolved. V shed 5 bases and J shed 3 bases, with 13 bases lying between them. CDR3 size: 14 residues. The germline gives CDR1 SGHTA, CDR2 FQGNSA. The CDR3 nucleotides are TGTGCCAGCAGCCAAGGCAGGACTTACACTGAAGCTTTCTTT. Translation: CASSQGRTYTEAFF. Looking up the rest from reference TRBV7-2 and TRBJ1-1 gives the full variable domain: GAGVSQSPSNKVTEKGKDVELRCDPISGHTALYWYRQSLGQGLEFLIYFQGNSAPDKSGLPSDRFSAERTGGSVSTLTIQRTQQEDSAVYLCASSQGRTYTEAFFGQGTRLTVV.

This chain joins TRBV27 and TRBJ1-5; 11 bases align to TRBD1. The CDR3 runs to 15 residues. The germline CDR1 and CDR2 sequences are MNHEY and SMNVEV (reference sequence). Losses at the gene ends were 8 bases for V and 6 bases for J; bases not matched to a gene: 9. The CDR3 region is CASRRTGGVIQPQHF. CDR3 bases: TGTGCCAGCCGACGGACAGGGGGCGTTATTCAGCCCCAGCATTTT.

The chain couples TRBV19 to TRBJ2-6; TRBD2 aligns across 9 bases. J lost 0 bases, V lost 3 bases, and 9 bases had no gene match. From germline, CDR1 is LNHDA and CDR2 SQIVND (reference sequence). CDR3 length: 19 amino acids. CDR3 amino acids: CASSMRPSGIPSGANVLTF. CDR3 coding DNA: TGTGCCAGTAGTATGAGGCCTAGCGGGATCCCCTCTGGGGCCAACGTCCTGACTTTC.

The chain links TRBV2 to TRBJ2-2; D ambiguous. The CDR3 has 15 amino acids. Germline V lookup: CDR1 SNHLY, CDR2 FYNNEI. Trimming took off 4 bases at V and 4 bases at J, with 13 bases between the two ends. CDR3 bases: TGTGCCAGCAGTGGTCAAGGTATCGGCACCGGGGAGCTGTTTTTT. It encodes CASSGQGIGTGELFF.

The chain uses TRBV6-1 and TRBJ2-5; TRBD2 is a possible D gene (7 bases). The CDR3 covers 15 residues. The germline V gene has CDR1 MNHNS and CDR2 SASEGT. V lost 6 bases and J 4 bases, leaving 18 bases between the germline ends. Here the CDR3 reads CASRRGPGGGETQYF. CDR3 bases: TGTGCCAGCAGGAGGGGTCCGGGGGGCGGAGAGACCCAGTACTTC.

With respect to this clone: Other nucleotide sequences in the sample specify the same CDR3. This sequence joins TRBV5-1 and TRBJ2-5; D possibly corresponds to TRBD1 (6 bases). Germline values: CDR1 SGHRS, CDR2 YFSETQ. V dropped 1 base and J dropped 3 bases, with 13 bases sitting between them. This CDR3 contains 15 residues. CDR3 in amino acids: CASSLTGTREETQYF. CDR3 in DNA: TGCGCCAGCAGCTTGACCGGGACAAGAGAAGAGACCCAGTACTTC.

The chain recombines TRBV10-3 with TRBJ2-7; 7 bases map to TRBD1. CDR1 ENHRY and CDR2 SYGVKD come from the germline V gene. The CDR3 consists of 17 residues. V gave up 1 base and J gave up 2 bases; unmatched junction bases: 11. In DNA form, the CDR3 reads TGTGCCATCAGTGAGTTTAAGAACAGGGGTAACACCTACGAGCAGTACTTC. It codes for CAISEFKNRGNTYEQYF.

The rearrangement uses TRBV11-2 and TRBJ1-3, with 9 bases fitting TRBD1. Germline-derived CDR1 and CDR2 are SGHAT and FQNNGV. Trimming removed 4 bases from V and 3 bases from J; junction bases left unmatched: 7. The CDR3 runs 16 residues. CDR3 DNA sequence: TGTGCCAGCAGCTCCCTACAGGGGGCCTATGGAAACACCATATATTTT. Protein sequence: CASSSLQGAYGNTIYF.

This clone was observed a single time. The chain uses TRBV11-1 and TRBJ1-1; D gene uncertain. This CDR3 is 11 amino acids long. CDR1 and CDR2 (germline): SGHAT, FQDESV (reference sequence). Trimming stripped 4 bases from V and 8 bases from J, with 8 bases between. The CDR3 is CASSYSGEAFF. Here the CDR3 DNA reads TGTGCCAGCAGCTACAGTGGGGAAGCTTTCTTT.